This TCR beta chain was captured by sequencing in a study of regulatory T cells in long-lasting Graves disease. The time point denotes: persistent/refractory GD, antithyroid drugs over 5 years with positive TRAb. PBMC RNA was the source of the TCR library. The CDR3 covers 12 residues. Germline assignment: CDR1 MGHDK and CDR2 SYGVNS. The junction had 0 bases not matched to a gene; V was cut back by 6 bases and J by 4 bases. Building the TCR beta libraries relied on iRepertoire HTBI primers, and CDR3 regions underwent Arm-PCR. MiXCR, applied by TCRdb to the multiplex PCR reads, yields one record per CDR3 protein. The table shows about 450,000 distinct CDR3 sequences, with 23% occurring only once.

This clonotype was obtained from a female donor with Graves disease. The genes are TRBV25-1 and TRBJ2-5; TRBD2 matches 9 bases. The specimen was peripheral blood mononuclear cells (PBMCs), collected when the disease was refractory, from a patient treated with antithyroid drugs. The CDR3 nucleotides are TGTGCCAGCAGGACTAGCGGAGAGACCCAGTACTTC. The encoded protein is CASRTSGETQYF.